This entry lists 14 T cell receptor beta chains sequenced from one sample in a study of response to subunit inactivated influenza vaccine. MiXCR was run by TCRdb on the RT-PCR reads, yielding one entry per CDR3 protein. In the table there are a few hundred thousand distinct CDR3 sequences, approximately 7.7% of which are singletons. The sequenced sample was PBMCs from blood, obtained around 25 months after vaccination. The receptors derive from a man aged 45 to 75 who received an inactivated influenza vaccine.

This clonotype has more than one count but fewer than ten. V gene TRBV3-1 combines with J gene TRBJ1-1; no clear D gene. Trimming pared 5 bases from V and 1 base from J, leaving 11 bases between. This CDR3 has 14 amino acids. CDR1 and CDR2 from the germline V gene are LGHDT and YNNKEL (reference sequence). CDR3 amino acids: CASSGLEWNTEAFF. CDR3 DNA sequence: TGTGCCAGCAGCGGACTGGAGTGGAACACTGAAGCTTTCTTT.

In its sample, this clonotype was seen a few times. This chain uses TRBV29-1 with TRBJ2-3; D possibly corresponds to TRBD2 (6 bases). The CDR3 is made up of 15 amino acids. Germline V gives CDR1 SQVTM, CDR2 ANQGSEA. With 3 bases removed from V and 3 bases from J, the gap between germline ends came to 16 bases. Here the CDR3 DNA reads TGCAGCGTTGATGTACGGGAGTCGGGTACAGATACGCAGTATTTT. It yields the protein CSVDVRESGTDTQYF.

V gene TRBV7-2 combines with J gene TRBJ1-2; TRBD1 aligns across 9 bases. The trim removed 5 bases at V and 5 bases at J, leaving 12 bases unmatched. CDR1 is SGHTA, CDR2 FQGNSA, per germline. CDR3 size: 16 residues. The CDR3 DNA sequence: TGTGCCAGCAGCCGGCACTCCGGGACAGGGCCTTATGGCTACACCTTC. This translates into CASSRHSGTGPYGYTF.

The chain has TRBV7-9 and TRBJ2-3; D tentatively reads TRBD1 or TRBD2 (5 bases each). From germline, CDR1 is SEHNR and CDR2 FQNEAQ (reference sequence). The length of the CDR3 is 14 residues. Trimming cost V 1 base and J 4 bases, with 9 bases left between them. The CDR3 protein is CASSLDLGADTQYF. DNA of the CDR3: TGTGCCAGCAGCTTAGATCTGGGGGCAGATACGCAGTATTTT. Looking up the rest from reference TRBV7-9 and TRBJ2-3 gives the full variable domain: DTGVSQNPRHKITKRGQNVTFRCDPISEHNRLYWYRQTLGQGPEFLTYFQNEAQLEKSRLLSDRFSAERPKGSFSTLEIQRTEQGDSAMYLCASSLDLGADTQYFGPGTRLTVL.

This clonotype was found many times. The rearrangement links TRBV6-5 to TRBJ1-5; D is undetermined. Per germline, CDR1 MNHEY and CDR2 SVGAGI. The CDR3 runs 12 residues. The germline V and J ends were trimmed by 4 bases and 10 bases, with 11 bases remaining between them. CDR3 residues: CASSSLLSPQHF. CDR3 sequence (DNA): TGTGCCAGCAGTTCCCTCCTATCACCCCAGCATTTT.

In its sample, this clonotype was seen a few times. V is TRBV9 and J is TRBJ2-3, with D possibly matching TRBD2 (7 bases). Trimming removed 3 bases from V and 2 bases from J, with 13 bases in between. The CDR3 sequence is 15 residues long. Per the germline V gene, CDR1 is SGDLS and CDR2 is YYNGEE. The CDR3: CASSGGGGLTDTQYF. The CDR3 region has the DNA TGTGCCAGCAGCGGAGGGGGGGGCCTCACAGATACGCAGTATTTT. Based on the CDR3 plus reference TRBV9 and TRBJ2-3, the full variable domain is DSGVTQTPKHLITATGQRVTLRCSPRSGDLSVYWYQQSLDQGLQFLIQYYNGEERAKGNILERFSAQQFPDLHSELNLSSLELGDSALYFCASSGGGGLTDTQYFGPGTRLTVL.

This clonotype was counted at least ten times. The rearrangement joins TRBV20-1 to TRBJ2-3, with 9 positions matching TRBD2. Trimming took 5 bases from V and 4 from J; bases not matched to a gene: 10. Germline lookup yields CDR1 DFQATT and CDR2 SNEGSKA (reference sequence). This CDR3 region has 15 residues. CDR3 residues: CSAPLAGGPSDTQYF. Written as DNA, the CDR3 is TGCAGTGCTCCATTGGCGGGGGGGCCTTCAGATACGCAGTATTTT.

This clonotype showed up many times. The CDR3 loop is CASSDVSGQGDIGELFF. CDR3 sequence (DNA): TGTGCCAGCAGCGATGTGTCGGGACAGGGAGATATCGGGGAGCTGTTTTTT. The chain joins TRBV21-1 to TRBJ2-2; the table's D gene call, TRBD1, was not cross checked with the DNA. TRBV21-1 is designated a pseudogene. This CDR3 contains 17 residues.

The CDR3 region has the DNA TGTGCCAGCAGTTTAGCCGGCACCAAGATGAGTAACTATGGCTACACCTTC. Translating gives CASSLAGTKMSNYGYTF. J is TRBJ1-2 and V is TRBV12-3 or TRBV12-4; D gene uncertain. V lost 0 bases and J 1 base, leaving 15 bases between the germline ends. The CDR3 has 17 residues.

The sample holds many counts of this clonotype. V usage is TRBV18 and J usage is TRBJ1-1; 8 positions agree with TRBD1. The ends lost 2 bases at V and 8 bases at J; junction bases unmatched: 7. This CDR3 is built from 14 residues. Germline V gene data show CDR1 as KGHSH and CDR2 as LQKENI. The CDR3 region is CASSPGTGQSEAFF. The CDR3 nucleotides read TGTGCCAGCTCACCAGGGACAGGCCAATCCGAAGCTTTCTTT.

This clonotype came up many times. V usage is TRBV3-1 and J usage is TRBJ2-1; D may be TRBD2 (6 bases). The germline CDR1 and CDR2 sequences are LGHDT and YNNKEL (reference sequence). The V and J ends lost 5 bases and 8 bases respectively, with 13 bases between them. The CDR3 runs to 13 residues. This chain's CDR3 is CASSAGGVHEQFF. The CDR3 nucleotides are TGTGCCAGCAGCGCAGGAGGGGTCCATGAGCAGTTCTTC.

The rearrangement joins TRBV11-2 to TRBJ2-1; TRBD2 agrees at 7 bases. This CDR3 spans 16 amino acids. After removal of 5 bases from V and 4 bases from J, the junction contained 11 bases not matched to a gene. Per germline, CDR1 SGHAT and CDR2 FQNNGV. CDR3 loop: CASSRPSGAIYNEQFF. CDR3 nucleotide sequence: TGTGCCAGCAGCAGACCCAGCGGGGCAATTTACAATGAGCAGTTCTTC. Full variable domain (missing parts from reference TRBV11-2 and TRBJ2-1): EAGVAQSPRYKIIEKRQSVAFWCNPISGHATLYWYQQILGQGPKLLIQFQNNGVVDDSQLPKDRFSAERLKGVDSTLKIQPAKLEDSAVYLCASSRPSGAIYNEQFFGPGTRLTVL.

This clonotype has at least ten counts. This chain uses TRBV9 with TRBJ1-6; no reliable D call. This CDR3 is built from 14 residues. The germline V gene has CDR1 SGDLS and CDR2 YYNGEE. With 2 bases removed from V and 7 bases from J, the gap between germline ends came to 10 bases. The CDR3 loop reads CASSVRTENSPLHF. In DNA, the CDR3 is TGTGCCAGCAGCGTTCGGACGGAAAATTCACCCCTCCACTTT.

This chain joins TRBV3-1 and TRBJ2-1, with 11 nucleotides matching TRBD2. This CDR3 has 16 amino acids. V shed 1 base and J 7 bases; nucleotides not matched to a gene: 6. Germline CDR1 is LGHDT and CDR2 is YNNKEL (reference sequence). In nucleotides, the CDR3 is TGTGCCAGCAGCCAAGGTAGCGGGAGGGAGGATAATGAGCAGTTCTTC. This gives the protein CASSQGSGREDNEQFF.